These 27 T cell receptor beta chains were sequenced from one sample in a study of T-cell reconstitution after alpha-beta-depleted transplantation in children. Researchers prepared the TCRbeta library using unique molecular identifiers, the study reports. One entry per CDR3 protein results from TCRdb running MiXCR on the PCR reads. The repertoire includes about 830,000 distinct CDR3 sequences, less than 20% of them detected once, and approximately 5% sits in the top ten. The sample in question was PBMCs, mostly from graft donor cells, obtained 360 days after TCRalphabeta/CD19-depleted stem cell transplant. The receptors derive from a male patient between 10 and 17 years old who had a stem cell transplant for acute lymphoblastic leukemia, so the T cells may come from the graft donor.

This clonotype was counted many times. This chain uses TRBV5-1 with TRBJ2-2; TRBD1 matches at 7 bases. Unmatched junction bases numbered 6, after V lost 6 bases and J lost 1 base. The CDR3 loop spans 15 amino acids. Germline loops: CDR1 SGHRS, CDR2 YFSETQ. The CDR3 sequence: CASNPGGQNTGELFF. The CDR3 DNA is TGCGCCAGCAACCCAGGGGGTCAGAACACCGGGGAGCTGTTTTTT.

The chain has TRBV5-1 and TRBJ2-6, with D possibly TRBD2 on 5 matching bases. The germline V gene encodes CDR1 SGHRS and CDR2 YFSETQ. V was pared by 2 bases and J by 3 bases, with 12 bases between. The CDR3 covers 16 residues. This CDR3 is CASSFPYGIGANVLTF. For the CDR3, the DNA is TGCGCCAGCAGCTTTCCATACGGGATTGGGGCCAACGTCCTGACTTTC.

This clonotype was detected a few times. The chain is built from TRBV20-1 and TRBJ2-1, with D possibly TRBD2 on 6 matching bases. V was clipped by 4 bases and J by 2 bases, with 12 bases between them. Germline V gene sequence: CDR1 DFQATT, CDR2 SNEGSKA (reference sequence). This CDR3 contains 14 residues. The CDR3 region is CSATRESPYNEQFF. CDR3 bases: TGCAGTGCTACTCGGGAGTCCCCCTACAATGAGCAGTTCTTC.

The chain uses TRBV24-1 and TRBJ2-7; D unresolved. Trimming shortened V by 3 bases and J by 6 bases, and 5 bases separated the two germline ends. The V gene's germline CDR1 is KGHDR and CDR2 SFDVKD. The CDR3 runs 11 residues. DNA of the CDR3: TGTGCCACCAGTGATACATTCGAGCAGTACTTC. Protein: CATSDTFEQYF.

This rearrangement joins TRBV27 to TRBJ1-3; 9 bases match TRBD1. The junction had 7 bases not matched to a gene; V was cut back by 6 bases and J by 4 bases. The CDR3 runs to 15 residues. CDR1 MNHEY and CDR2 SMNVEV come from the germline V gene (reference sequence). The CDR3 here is CASREQGAKGNTIYF. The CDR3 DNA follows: TGTGCCAGCAGAGAACAGGGGGCCAAAGGAAACACCATATATTTT.

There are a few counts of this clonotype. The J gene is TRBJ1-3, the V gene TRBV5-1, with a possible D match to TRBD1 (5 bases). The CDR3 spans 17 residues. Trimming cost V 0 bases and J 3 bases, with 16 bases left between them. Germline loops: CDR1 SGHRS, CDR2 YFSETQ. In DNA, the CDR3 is TGCGCCAGCAGCTTGGCCGGGGGACTAAACATTGGAAACACCATATATTTT. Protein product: CASSLAGGLNIGNTIYF.

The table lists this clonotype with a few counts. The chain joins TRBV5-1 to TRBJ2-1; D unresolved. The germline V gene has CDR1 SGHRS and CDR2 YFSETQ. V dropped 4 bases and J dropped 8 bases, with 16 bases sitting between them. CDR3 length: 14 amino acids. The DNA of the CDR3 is TGCGCCAGCAGCATAGAGGCACCTTGGGATGAGCAGTTCTTC. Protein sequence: CASSIEAPWDEQFF.

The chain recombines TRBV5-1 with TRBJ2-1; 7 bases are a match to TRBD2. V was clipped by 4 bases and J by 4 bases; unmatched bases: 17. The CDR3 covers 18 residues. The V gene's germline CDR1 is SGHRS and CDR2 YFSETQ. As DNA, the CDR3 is TGCGCCAGCAGCGGGGGTAAGGCGGGAGAAAAGGATTACAATGAGCAGTTCTTC. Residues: CASSGGKAGEKDYNEQFF.

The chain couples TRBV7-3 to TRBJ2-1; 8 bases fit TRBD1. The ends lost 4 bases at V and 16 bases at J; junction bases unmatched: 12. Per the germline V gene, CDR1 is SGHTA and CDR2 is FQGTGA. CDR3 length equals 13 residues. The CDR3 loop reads CASSSNPGQASFF. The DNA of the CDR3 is TGTGCCAGCAGCTCAAATCCGGGACAGGCTAGTTTCTTC. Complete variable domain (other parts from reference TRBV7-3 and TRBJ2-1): GAGVSQTPSNKVTEKGKYVELRCDPISGHTALYWYRQSLGQGPEFLIYFQGTGAADDSGLPNDRFFAVRPEGSVSTLKIQRTERGDSAVYLCASSSNPGQASFFGPGTRLTVL.

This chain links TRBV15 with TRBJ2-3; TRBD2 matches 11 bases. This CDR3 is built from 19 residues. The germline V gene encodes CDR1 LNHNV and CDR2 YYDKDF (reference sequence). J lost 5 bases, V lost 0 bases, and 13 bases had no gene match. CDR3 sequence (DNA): TGTGCCACCAGCAGAGACTTCCTTTATAGCGGGAGGGCGCAAGATACGCAGTATTTT. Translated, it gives CATSRDFLYSGRAQDTQYF.

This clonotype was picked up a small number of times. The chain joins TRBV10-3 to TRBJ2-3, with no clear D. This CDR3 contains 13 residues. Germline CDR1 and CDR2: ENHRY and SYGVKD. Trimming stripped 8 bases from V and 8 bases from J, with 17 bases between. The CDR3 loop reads CAIFKDKLGTQYF. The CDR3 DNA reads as TGTGCCATCTTTAAGGATAAGTTGGGTACGCAGTATTTT.

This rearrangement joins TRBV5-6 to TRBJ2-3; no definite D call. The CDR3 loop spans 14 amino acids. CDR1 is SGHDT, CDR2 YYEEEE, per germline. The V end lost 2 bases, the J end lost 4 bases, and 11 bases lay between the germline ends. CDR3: CASSFVRYPDTQYF. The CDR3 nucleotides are TGTGCCAGCAGCTTCGTACGTTACCCAGATACGCAGTATTTT.

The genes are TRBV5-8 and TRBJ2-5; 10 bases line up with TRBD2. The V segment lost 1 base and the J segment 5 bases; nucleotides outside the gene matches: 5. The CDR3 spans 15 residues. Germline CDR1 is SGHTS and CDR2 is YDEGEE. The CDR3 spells CASSLFLAGDETQYF. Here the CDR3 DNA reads TGTGCCAGCAGCTTGTTCCTAGCGGGAGATGAGACCCAGTACTTC.

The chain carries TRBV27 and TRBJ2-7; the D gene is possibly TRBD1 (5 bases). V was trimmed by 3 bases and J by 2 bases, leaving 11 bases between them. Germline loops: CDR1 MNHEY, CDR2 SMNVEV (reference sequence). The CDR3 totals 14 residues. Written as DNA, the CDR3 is TGTGCCAGCAGTTTCTCAGGGAATGCCTACGAGCAGTACTTC. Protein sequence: CASSFSGNAYEQYF.

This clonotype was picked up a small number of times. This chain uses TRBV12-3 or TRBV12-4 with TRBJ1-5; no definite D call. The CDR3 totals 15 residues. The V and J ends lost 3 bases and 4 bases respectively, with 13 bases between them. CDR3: CASSFRGRFNQPQHF. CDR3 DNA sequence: TGTGCCAGCAGTTTCAGAGGGAGGTTTAATCAGCCCCAGCATTTT.

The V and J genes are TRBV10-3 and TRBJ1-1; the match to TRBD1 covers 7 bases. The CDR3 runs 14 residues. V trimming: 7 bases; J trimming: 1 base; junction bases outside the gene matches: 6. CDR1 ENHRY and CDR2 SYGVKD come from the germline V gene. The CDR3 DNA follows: TGTGCCATCACCGAAGGGGGCTGGAACACTGAAGCTTTCTTT. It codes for CAITEGGWNTEAFF.

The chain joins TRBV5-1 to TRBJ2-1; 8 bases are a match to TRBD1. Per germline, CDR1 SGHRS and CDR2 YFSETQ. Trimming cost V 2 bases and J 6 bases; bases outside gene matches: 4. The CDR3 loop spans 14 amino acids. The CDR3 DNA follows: TGCGCCAGCAGCTTAAGACAGGGGCCCAATGAGCAGTTCTTC. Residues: CASSLRQGPNEQFF.

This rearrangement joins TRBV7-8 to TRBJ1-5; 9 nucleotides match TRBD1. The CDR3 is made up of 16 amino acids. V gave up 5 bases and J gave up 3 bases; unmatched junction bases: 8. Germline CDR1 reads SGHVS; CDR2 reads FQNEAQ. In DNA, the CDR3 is TGTGCCAGCAGCCAGGACAGGGGACATGACAATCAGCCCCAGCATTTT. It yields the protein CASSQDRGHDNQPQHF.

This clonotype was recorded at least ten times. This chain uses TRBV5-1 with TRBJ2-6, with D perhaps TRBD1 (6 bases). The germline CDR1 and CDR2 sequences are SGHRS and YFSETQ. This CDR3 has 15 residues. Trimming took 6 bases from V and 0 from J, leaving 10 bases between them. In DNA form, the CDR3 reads TGCGCCAGCAATCCGGGACACTCTGGGGCCAACGTCCTGACTTTC. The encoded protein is CASNPGHSGANVLTF.

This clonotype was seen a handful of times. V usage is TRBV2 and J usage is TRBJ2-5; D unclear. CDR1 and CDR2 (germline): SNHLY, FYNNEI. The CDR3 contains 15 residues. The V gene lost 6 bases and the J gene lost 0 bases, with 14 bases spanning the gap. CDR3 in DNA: TGTGCCAGCAGGATATACAACACGTACCAAGAGACCCAGTACTTC. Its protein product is CASRIYNTYQETQYF.

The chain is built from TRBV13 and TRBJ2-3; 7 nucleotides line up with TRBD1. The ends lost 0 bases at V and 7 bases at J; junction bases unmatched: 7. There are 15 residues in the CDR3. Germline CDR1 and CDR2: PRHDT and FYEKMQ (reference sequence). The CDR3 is CASSLGRGRGNTQYF. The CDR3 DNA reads TGTGCCAGCAGCTTAGGAAGGGGGCGAGGGAATACGCAGTATTTT.

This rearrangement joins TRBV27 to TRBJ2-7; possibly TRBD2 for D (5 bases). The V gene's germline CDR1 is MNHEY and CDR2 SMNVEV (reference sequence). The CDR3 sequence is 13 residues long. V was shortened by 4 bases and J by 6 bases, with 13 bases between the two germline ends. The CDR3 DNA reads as TGTGCCAGCAGTTATGGGATCGGAGGCGAGCAGTACTTC. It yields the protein CASSYGIGGEQYF.

CDR3 residues: CASSSFSHVSRTEAFF. The CDR3 nucleotides are TGTGCCAGCAGTTCGTTCAGTCACGTATCTCGCACTGAAGCTTTCTTT. The chain links TRBV12-3 or TRBV12-4 to TRBJ1-1; D is unresolved. V was shortened by 4 bases and J by 4 bases, with 19 bases between the two germline ends. The CDR3 runs 16 residues.

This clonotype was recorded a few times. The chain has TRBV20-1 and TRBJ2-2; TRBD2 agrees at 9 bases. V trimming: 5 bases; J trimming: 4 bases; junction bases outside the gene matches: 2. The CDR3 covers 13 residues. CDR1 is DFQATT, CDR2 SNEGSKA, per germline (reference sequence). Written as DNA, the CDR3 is TGCAGTGCTCTAGCGGGACTCACCGGGGAGCTGTTTTTT. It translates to CSALAGLTGELFF.

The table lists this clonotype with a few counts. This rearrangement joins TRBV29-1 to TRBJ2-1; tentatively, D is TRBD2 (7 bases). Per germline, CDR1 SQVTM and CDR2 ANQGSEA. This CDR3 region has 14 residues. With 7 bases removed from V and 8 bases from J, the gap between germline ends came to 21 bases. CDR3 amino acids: CSANDPLGGHEQFF. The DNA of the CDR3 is TGCAGCGCAAACGACCCACTGGGGGGGCATGAGCAGTTCTTC.

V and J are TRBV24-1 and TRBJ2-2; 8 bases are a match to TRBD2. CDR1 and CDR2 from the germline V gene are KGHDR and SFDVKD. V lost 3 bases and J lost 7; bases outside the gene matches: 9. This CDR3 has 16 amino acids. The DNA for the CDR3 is TGTGCCACCAGTGATGGAGCGGGAGTTCGGGTCGGGGAGCTGTTTTTT. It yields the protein CATSDGAGVRVGELFF.

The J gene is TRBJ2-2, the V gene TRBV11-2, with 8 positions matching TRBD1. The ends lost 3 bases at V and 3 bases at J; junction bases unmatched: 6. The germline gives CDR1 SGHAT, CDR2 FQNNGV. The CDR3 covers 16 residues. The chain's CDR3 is CASSLFRTGYTGELFF. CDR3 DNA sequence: TGTGCCAGCAGCTTGTTCCGGACAGGGTACACCGGGGAGCTGTTTTTT.